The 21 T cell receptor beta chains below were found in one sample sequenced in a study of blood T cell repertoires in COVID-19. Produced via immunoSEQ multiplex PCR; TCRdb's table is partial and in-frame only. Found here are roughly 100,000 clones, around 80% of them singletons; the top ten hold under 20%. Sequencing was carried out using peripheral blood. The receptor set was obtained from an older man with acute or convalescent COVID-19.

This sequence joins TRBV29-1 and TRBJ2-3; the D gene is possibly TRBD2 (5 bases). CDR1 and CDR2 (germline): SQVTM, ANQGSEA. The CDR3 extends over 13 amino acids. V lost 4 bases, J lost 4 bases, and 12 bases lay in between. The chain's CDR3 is CSVGRPAADTQYF. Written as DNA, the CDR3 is TGCAGCGTTGGGAGACCAGCGGCAGATACGCAGTATTTT.

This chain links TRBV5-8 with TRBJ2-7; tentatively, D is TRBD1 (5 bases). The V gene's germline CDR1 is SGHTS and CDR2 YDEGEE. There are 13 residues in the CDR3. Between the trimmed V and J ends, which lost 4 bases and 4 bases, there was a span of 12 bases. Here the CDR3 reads CASSALGRYEQYF. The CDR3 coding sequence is TGTGCCAGCAGCGCCCTGGGGCGGTACGAGCAGTACTTC.

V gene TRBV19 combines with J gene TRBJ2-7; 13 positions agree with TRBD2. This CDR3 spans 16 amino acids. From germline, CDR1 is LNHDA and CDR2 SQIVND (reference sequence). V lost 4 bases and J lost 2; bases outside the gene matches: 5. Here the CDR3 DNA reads TGTGCCAGTAGTAAAGGGACTAGCGGGGCTACCTACGAGCAGTACTTC. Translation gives CASSKGTSGATYEQYF. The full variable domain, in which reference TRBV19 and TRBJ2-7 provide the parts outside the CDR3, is DGGITQSPKYLFRKEGQNVTLSCEQNLNHDAMYWYRQDPGQGLRLIYYSQIVNDFQKGDIAEGYSVSREKKESFPLTVTSAQKNPTAFYLCASSKGTSGATYEQYFGPGTRLTVT.

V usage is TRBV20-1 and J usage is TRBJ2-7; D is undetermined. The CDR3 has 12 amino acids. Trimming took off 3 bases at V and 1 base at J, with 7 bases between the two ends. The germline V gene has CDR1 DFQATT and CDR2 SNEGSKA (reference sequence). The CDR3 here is CSASGGSYEQYF. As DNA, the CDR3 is TGCAGTGCTAGTGGCGGTTCCTACGAGCAGTACTTC.

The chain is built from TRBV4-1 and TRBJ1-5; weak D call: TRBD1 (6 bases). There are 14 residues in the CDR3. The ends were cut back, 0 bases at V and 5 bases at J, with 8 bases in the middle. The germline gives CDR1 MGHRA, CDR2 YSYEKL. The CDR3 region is CASSQEGADQPQHF. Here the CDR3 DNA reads TGCGCCAGCAGCCAAGAGGGGGCGGATCAGCCCCAGCATTTT.

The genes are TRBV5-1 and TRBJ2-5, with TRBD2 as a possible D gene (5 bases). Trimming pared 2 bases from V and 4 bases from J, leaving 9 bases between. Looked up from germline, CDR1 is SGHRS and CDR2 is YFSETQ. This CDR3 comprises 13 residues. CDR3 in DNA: TGCGCCAGCAGCTTCGGGAATACAGAGACCCAGTACTTC. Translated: CASSFGNTETQYF.

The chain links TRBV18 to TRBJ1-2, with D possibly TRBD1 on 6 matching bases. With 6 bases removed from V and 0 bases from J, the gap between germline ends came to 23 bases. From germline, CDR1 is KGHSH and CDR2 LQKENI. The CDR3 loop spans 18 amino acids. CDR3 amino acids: CASSRVGTQGSANYGYTF. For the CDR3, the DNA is TGTGCCAGCTCCCGCGTAGGGACCCAGGGGTCGGCTAACTATGGCTACACCTTC.

CDR3 in amino acids: CASSTRRGRGDEQFF. CDR3 nucleotides: TGTGCCAGCAGCACCCGGAGAGGGCGGGGGGATGAGCAGTTCTTC. This chain connects TRBV7-2 to TRBJ2-1, with 8 bases fitting TRBD2. The J segment lost 8 bases and the V segment lost 5 bases, leaving 11 bases of the junction unmatched. The CDR3 is 15 residues long. The germline CDR1 and CDR2 sequences are SGHTA and FQGNSA.

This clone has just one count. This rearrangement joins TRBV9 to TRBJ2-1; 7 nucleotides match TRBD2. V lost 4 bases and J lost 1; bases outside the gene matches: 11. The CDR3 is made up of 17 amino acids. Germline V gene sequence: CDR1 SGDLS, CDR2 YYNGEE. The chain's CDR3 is CASSPRGDPLSYNEQFF. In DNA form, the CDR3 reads TGTGCCAGCAGCCCCCGGGGGGACCCACTATCCTACAATGAGCAGTTCTTC.

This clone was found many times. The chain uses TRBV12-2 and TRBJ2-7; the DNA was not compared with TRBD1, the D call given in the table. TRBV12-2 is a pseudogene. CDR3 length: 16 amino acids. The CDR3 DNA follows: TGTGCAAGTCGCTCCCGACACGCTGTTTGCTCCTACGAGCAGTACTTC. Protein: CASRSRHAVCSYEQYF.

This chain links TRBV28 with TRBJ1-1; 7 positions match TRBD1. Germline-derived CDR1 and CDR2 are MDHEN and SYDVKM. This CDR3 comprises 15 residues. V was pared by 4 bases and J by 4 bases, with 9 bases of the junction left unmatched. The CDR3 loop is CASSSPTGWTTEAFF. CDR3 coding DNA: TGTGCCAGCAGTTCCCCGACAGGGTGGACCACTGAAGCTTTCTTT.

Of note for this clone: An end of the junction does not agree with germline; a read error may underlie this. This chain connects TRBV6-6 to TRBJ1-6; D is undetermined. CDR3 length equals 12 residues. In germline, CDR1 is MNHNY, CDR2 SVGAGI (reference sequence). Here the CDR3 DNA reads TGTGCCAGCAGTTACGCAGGTTCAACCCTCCACTTT. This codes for CASSYAGSTLHF.

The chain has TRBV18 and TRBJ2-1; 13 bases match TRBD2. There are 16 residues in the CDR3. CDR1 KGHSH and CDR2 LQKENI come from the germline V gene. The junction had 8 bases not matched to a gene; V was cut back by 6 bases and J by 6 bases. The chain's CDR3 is CASSGRTSGSPNEQFF. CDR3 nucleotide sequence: TGTGCCAGCTCGGGAAGGACTAGCGGGAGTCCCAATGAGCAGTTCTTC.

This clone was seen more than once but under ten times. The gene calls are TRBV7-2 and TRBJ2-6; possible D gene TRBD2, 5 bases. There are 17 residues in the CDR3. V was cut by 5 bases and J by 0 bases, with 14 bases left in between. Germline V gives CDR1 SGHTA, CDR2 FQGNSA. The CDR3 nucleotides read TGTGCCAGCAGCACCCGGACTCCTCCCTCTGGGGCCAACGTCCTGACTTTC. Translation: CASSTRTPPSGANVLTF.

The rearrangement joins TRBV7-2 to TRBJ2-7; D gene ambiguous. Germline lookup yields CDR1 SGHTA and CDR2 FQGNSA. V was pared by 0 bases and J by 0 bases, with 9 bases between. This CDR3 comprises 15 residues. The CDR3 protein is CASSLASGSSYEQYF. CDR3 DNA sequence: TGTGCCAGCAGCTTAGCGTCAGGCAGCTCCTACGAGCAGTACTTC.

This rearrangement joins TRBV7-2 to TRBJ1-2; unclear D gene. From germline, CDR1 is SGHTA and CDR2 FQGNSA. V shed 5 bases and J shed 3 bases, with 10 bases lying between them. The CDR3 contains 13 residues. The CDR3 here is CASSPLSHYGYTF. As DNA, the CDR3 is TGTGCCAGCAGCCCCCTATCCCACTATGGCTACACCTTC.

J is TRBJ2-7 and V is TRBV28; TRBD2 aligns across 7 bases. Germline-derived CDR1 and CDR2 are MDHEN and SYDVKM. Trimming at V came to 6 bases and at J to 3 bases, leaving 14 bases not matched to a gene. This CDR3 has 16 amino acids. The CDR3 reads CASRPGAGKLVYEQYF. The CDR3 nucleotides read TGTGCCAGCAGACCAGGAGCGGGAAAATTGGTCTACGAGCAGTACTTC.

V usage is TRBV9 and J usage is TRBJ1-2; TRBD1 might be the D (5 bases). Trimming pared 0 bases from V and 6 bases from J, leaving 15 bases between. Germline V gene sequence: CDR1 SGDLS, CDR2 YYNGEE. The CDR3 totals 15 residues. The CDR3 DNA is TGTGCCAGCAGCGTAGCTGGAAGGGGCCACCATGGCTACACCTTC. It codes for CASSVAGRGHHGYTF.

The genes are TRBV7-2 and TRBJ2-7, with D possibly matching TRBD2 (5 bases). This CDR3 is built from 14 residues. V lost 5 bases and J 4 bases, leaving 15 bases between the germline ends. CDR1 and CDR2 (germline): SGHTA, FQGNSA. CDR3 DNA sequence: TGTGCCAGCAGCCCAGAGGGTCTTAGGTACGAGCAGTACTTC. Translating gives CASSPEGLRYEQYF. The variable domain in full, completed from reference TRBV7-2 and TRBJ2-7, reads GAGVSQSPSNKVTEKGKDVELRCDPISGHTALYWYRQSLGQGLEFLIYFQGNSAPDKSGLPSDRFSAERTGGSVSTLTIQRTQQEDSAVYLCASSPEGLRYEQYFGPGTRLTVT.

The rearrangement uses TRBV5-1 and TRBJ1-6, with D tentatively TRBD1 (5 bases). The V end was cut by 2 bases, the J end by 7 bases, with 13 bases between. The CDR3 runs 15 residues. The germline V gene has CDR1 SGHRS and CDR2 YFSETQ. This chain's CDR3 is CASSLTQGRNSPLHF. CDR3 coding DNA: TGCGCCAGCAGCTTAACTCAGGGTAGGAATTCACCCCTCCACTTT.

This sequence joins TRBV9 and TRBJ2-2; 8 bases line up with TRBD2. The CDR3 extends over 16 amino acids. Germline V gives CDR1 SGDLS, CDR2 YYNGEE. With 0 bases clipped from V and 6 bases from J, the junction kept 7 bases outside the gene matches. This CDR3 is CASSVGAGERSGELFF. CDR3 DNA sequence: TGTGCCAGCAGCGTAGGAGCGGGAGAAAGGTCCGGGGAGCTGTTTTTT.